These 23 T cell receptor beta chains share one sample of origin, sequenced in a study of T cells in Graves' hyperthyroidism and ophthalmopathy (dated by TCRdb to the late 2010s). Libraries were prepared through multiplex PCR. Sequencing used an Illumina HiSeq 2000. TCR beta CDR3 regions were amplified from RNA transcripts. A first-round RT-PCR of the TCR CDR3 used the HTBI primer set with the Qiagen OneStep RT-PCR kit. In-frame beta chains were kept once TCRdb had trimmed the public reads at Q25 with fastp and called clones with MiXCR. Every CDR3 protein is listed once, alongside the most common genes and DNA of its rows. This sample comprises about 400,000 distinct CDR3 sequences, 15% of them detected only once. Clones ranked in the top ten supply around a third of the sample. Material: blood. Source of these receptors: a woman in her 30s with Graves' hyperthyroidism.

At least ten counts were recorded for this clonotype. The chain joins TRBV28 to TRBJ2-1; 9 positions match TRBD2. Germline trimming cut 6 bases from V and 6 bases from J; bases unmatched to any gene: 9. The CDR3 consists of 15 residues. CDR1 is MDHEN, CDR2 SYDVKM, per germline. The CDR3 nucleotides are TGTGCCAGCAGCCCGGGACTAGCATCTGGCAATGAGCAGTTCTTC. It specifies CASSPGLASGNEQFF.

The chain couples TRBV20-1 to TRBJ1-2, with 7 bases matching TRBD1. V trimming: 7 bases; J trimming: 3 bases; junction bases outside the gene matches: 8. The CDR3 consists of 13 residues. The germline V gene encodes CDR1 DFQATT and CDR2 SNEGSKA (reference sequence). The CDR3 DNA reads as TGCAGTGTCCAAGAGGGGGCCGACTATGGCTACACCTTC. Translated, it gives CSVQEGADYGYTF.

The rearrangement uses TRBV29-1 and TRBJ2-7, with D possibly being TRBD1 (6 bases). The length of the CDR3 is 13 residues. Trimming took 1 base from V and 3 from J, leaving 10 bases between them. Looked up from germline, CDR1 is SQVTM and CDR2 is ANQGSEA. CDR3 sequence (DNA): TGCAGCGTTGAAGGTACAGGGATCTACGAGCAGTACTTC. It specifies CSVEGTGIYEQYF.

This chain connects TRBV9 to TRBJ2-1; 8 bases line up with TRBD1. The CDR3 loop spans 15 amino acids. Germline loops: CDR1 SGDLS, CDR2 YYNGEE. V was clipped by 4 bases and J by 9 bases; unmatched bases: 12. CDR3 in DNA: TGTGCCAGCAGCCAACAAGACAGGGGAGGACGTGAGCAGTTCTTC. As protein: CASSQQDRGGREQFF.

The gene calls are TRBV15 and TRBJ1-6; 7 bases fit TRBD1. Trimming at V came to 5 bases and at J to 6 bases, leaving 4 bases not matched to a gene. There are 14 residues in the CDR3. Germline lookup yields CDR1 LNHNV and CDR2 YYDKDF (reference sequence). The CDR3 nucleotides read TGTGCCACCAGCTACAGGGGAGGTAATTCACCCCTCCACTTT. Translating gives CATSYRGGNSPLHF.

This clonotype was detected a few times. The V and J genes are TRBV19 and TRBJ2-7; D is ambiguous. V dropped 1 base and J dropped 0 bases, with 4 bases sitting between them. In germline, CDR1 is LNHDA, CDR2 SQIVND (reference sequence). The CDR3 runs to 13 residues. Here the CDR3 DNA reads TGTGCCAGTAGTATAGGTGGCTCCTACGAGCAGTACTTC. Protein: CASSIGGSYEQYF.

Only a few counts were recorded for this clonotype. A read error may produce the germline difference seen at one junction end. The V gene is TRBV12-3 or TRBV12-4, the J gene TRBJ2-1, with D perhaps TRBD2 (5 bases). This CDR3 has 13 amino acids. The chain's CDR3 is CTSSSLDYNEQFF. The CDR3 DNA sequence: TGTACCAGCAGTTCACTAGACTACAATGAGCAGTTCTTC.

Many counts were recorded for this clonotype. The V call is TRBV30, the J call TRBJ2-3; 11 bases agree with TRBD2. The CDR3 runs to 17 residues. Germline V lookup: CDR1 GTSNPN, CDR2 SVGIG (reference sequence). Trimming removed 6 bases from V and 0 bases from J; junction bases left unmatched: 11. CDR3 region: CACRHRGLAASTDTQYF. For the CDR3, the DNA is TGTGCCTGTCGTCACCGGGGACTAGCGGCTAGCACAGATACGCAGTATTTT. The variable domain in full, with the rest retrieved from reference TRBV30 and TRBJ2-3, is SQTIHQWPATLVQPVGSPLSLECTVEGTSNPNLYWYRQAAGRGLQLLFYSVGIGQISSEVPQNLSASRPQDRQFILSSKKLLLSDSGFYLCACRHRGLAASTDTQYFGPGTRLTVL.

On this clonotype itself: A read error is possible here, since a much larger clone lies one base away. This sequence joins TRBV28 and TRBJ2-2; possible D gene TRBD2, 5 bases. V lost 6 bases, J lost 6 bases, and 14 bases lay in between. The germline V gene encodes CDR1 MDHEN and CDR2 SYDVKM. This CDR3 region has 14 residues. The CDR3 is CASRTLRGAGELFF. In nucleotides, the CDR3 is TGTGCCAGCAGGACGCTTCGGGGAGCCGGGGAGCTGTTTTTT.

This chain connects TRBV14 to TRBJ2-1; 7 positions match TRBD2. Trimming at V came to 0 bases and at J to 4 bases, leaving 9 bases not matched to a gene. The CDR3 contains 17 residues. Germline V lookup: CDR1 SGHDN, CDR2 FVKESK. CDR3 in amino acids: CASSQDWGGRFYNEQFF. CDR3 bases: TGTGCCAGCAGCCAAGATTGGGGCGGGAGATTTTACAATGAGCAGTTCTTC.

This clonotype was seen many times. The chain couples TRBV7-6 to TRBJ2-1; D possibly matches TRBD1 or TRBD2 (5 bases each). Germline loops: CDR1 SGHVS, CDR2 FNYEAQ. This CDR3 is built from 17 residues. V was cut by 1 base and J by 2 bases, with 15 bases left in between. The CDR3 sequence is CASSLGSIEGPYNEQFF. The CDR3 bases are TGTGCCAGCAGCTTAGGTAGCATCGAGGGGCCCTACAATGAGCAGTTCTTC.

This clonotype was observed at least ten times. The rearrangement joins TRBV3-1 to TRBJ2-7; 8 nucleotides match TRBD1. The V and J ends lost 1 base and 0 bases, in that order; junction bases with no gene match: 5. The CDR3 runs to 16 residues. The germline CDR1 and CDR2 sequences are LGHDT and YNNKEL (reference sequence). The chain's CDR3 is CASSQAGGTGSYEQYF. CDR3 bases: TGTGCCAGCAGCCAAGCCGGCGGGACAGGCTCCTACGAGCAGTACTTC.

This clonotype was seen a handful of times. This chain links TRBV7-3 with TRBJ2-3; the match to TRBD2 covers 11 bases. Germline CDR1 and CDR2: SGHTA and FQGTGA. J gave up 1 base and V 4 bases, and 4 bases lay outside the gene matches. The CDR3 length is 16 residues. CDR3 sequence: CASSSRTSGCTDTQYF. CDR3 in DNA: TGTGCCAGCAGCTCGCGGACTAGCGGGTGCACAGATACGCAGTATTTT.

The sample holds a few counts of this clonotype. V and J are TRBV15 and TRBJ2-1, with 7 bases aligning to TRBD2. The CDR3 runs to 14 residues. In germline, CDR1 is LNHNV, CDR2 YYDKDF (reference sequence). Trimming at V came to 6 bases and at J to 1 base, leaving 3 bases not matched to a gene. The DNA for the CDR3 is TGTGCCACCAGGGCGGGAGCGTCCTACAATGAGCAGTTCTTC. Translated, it gives CATRAGASYNEQFF.

J is TRBJ2-3 and V is TRBV4-1, with TRBD2 matching 7 bases. J gave up 8 bases and V 0 bases, and 8 bases lay outside the gene matches. Germline values: CDR1 MGHRA, CDR2 YSYEKL. The CDR3 sequence is 15 residues long. In DNA, the CDR3 is TGCGCCAGCAGCCAAGAGCAGCGGGCTAGCGGTACGCAGTATTTT. It encodes CASSQEQRASGTQYF.

CDR3 coding DNA: TGTGCCAGCAGTGAAGCGCTAGGGTCTAGCACTGGTGAGCAGTTCTTC. Its protein is CASSEALGSSTGEQFF. The chain links TRBV6-1 to TRBJ2-1; D is perhaps TRBD2 (5 bases). CDR1 and CDR2 (germline): MNHNS, SASEGT. The CDR3 is made up of 16 amino acids. V gave up 0 bases and J gave up 9 bases, with 18 bases separating them.

In this sample, this clonotype turned up a few times. This chain links TRBV28 with TRBJ2-3, with 8 bases fitting TRBD2. CDR1 MDHEN and CDR2 SYDVKM come from the germline V gene. The CDR3 loop spans 16 amino acids. Trimming at V came to 7 bases and at J to 5 bases, leaving 14 bases not matched to a gene. CDR3 amino acids: CASKPSNGGGGDTQYF. DNA of the CDR3: TGTGCCAGCAAACCATCTAACGGGGGGGGTGGAGATACGCAGTATTTT.

This clonotype was counted at least ten times. The chain combines TRBV6-1 with TRBJ2-5; 8 bases map to TRBD2. The CDR3 has 14 residues. From germline, CDR1 is MNHNS and CDR2 SASEGT. The V and J ends lost 3 bases and 5 bases, in that order; junction bases with no gene match: 5. The CDR3 bases are TGTGCCAGCAGTGAGTCAGCGGGAGCTGAGACCCAGTACTTC. Protein: CASSESAGAETQYF.

The sample holds many counts of this clonotype. This sequence joins TRBV28 and TRBJ2-7; no definite D call. Germline assignment: CDR1 MDHEN and CDR2 SYDVKM. The CDR3 runs to 12 residues. Trimming shortened V by 6 bases and J by 4 bases, and 10 bases separated the two germline ends. The CDR3 is CASSEVEYEQYF. Here the CDR3 DNA reads TGTGCCAGCAGCGAGGTGGAATACGAGCAGTACTTC.

This clonotype was picked up a small number of times. A junction end diverges from the germline sequence, so it may reflect a read error. This chain links TRBV27 with TRBJ2-1, with 10 bases matching TRBD1. Looked up from germline, CDR1 is MNHEY and CDR2 is SMNVEV (reference sequence). CDR3 length: 16 amino acids. CDR3: CASSPPGQGGYHEQFF. The CDR3 DNA reads TGTGCCAGCAGTCCCCCCGGACAGGGGGGCTACCATGAGCAGTTCTTC.

This clonotype showed up just a few times. V gene TRBV30 combines with J gene TRBJ2-3; D is unresolved. V lost 3 bases to trimming and J lost 0 bases, with 13 bases between them. The CDR3 runs 15 residues. CDR1 is GTSNPN and CDR2 is SVGIG in the germline V gene (reference sequence). CDR3 loop: CAWRTLPGSTDTQYF. The CDR3 DNA reads as TGTGCCTGGAGAACCCTCCCCGGGAGCACAGATACGCAGTATTTT.

This clonotype has ten or more counts. The chain combines TRBV28 with TRBJ2-7; D unclear. Trimming stripped 6 bases from V and 3 bases from J, with 6 bases between. The CDR3 runs 11 residues. Per the germline V gene, CDR1 is MDHEN and CDR2 is SYDVKM. The CDR3 is CASRLDYEQYF. CDR3 nucleotides: TGTGCCAGCAGGCTTGACTACGAGCAGTACTTC.

The chain has TRBV6-1 and TRBJ1-1; 9 positions agree with TRBD1. This CDR3 spans 14 amino acids. The V and J ends lost 5 bases and 3 bases, in that order; junction bases with no gene match: 4. CDR1 is MNHNS, CDR2 SASEGT, per germline. DNA for the CDR3: TGTGCCAGCAGTATAGGGACAGGGTACACTGAAGCTTTCTTT. Translating gives CASSIGTGYTEAFF.